This T cell receptor beta chain was sequenced during a study of blood T cell repertoires in COVID-19. The wider study: Samples representing acute and convalescent COVID-19 were sourced from the United States, Italy and Spain. The cDNA or gDNA used as material had been derived from T cells, B-cell-depleted T cells, or PBMCs.

In the study's own analysis: Researchers report that nucleated cell counts were estimated from reference gene primer amplification. The data were produced by immunoSEQ multiplex PCR, yet TCRdb's version contains in-frame clones alone and is incomplete. V and J calls plus clone size are reproduced from that table; the DNA served to infer D and trimming. The sample contains 150,000 to 180,000 clones, roughly 85% of which appear only once. Patients in Seattle were enrolled during active infection, then followed longitudinally. Trimming took off 6 bases at V and 10 bases at J, with 16 bases between the two ends. The germline CDR1 and CDR2 sequences are LGHDT and YNNKEL (reference sequence). The CDR3 covers 13 residues.

The chain couples TRBV3-1 (or the pseudogene TRBV3-2) to TRBJ1-5; D call uncertain. This TCR derives from a woman aged 55-69 years with COVID-19, enrolled during active disease. Input material: peripheral blood. DNA of the CDR3: TGTGCCAGCAGTCAAACTATCAAAACACCCCAGCATTTT. Its translation is CASSQTIKTPQHF.